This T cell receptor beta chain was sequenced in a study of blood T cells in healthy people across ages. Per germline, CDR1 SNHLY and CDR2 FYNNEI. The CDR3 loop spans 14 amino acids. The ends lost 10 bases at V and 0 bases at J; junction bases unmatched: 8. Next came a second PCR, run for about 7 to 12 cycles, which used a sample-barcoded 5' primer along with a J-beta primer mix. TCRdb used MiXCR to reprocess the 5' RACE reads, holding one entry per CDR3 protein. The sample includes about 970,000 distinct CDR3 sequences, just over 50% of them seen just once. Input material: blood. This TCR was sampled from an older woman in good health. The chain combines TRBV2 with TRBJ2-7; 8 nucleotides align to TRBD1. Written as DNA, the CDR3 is TGTGCCACAACGGGACAGGCCGGCTCCTACGAGCAGTACTTC. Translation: CATTGQAGSYEQYF.